Each of the 20 T cell receptor beta chains below was sequenced from the same sample in a study of blood T cell repertoires in COVID-19. The assay was immunoSEQ multiplex PCR, and TCRdb's table has in-frame clones only and misses some. The sample lists about 240,000 clones; 70% to 90% were seen once. Sequencing was carried out using peripheral blood. These receptor sequences come from a man aged 55 to 70 with acute or convalescent COVID-19.

The chain joins TRBV4-2 to TRBJ2-3; D gene unclear. The V end was cut by 1 base, the J end by 4 bases, with 9 bases between. Per the germline V gene, CDR1 is LGHNA and CDR2 is YNFKEQ. The CDR3 totals 14 residues. The CDR3 nucleotides read TGTGCCAGCAGCCAAGTTAGTAGTGCAGATACGCAGTATTTT. Residues: CASSQVSSADTQYF.

The count of this clone is one. The V call is TRBV27, the J call TRBJ2-7; the D gene is possibly TRBD1 (6 bases). The germline CDR1 and CDR2 sequences are MNHEY and SMNVEV (reference sequence). V gave up 5 bases and J gave up 3 bases, with 14 bases separating them. The CDR3 loop spans 14 amino acids. CDR3 residues: CASSLGTRSYEQYF. Here the CDR3 DNA reads TGTGCCAGCAGTCTTGGGACAAGAAGCTACGAGCAGTACTTC.

In this sample, this clone turned up a few times. The chain joins TRBV7-9 to TRBJ2-7, with D unclear. This CDR3 is built from 12 residues. Germline V gene sequence: CDR1 SEHNR, CDR2 FQNEAQ (reference sequence). V was trimmed by 2 bases and J by 3 bases, leaving 5 bases between them. The CDR3 nucleotides are TGTGCCAGCAGCTTACAGGTCTACGAGCAGTACTTC. It translates to CASSLQVYEQYF.

The V call is TRBV12-3 or TRBV12-4, the J call TRBJ1-2; D not resolved. V lost 5 bases and J lost 11, with 18 bases in between. CDR3 length equals 13 residues. CDR3 protein: CASSELEGRSYTF. Written as DNA, the CDR3 is TGTGCCAGCAGTGAGCTCGAGGGTAGGAGTTACACCTTC.

The CDR3, as DNA: TGTGCCAGCAGTTTCCGGGACAGGGACAGGTTCTTC. Its translation: CASSFRDRDRFF. The chain couples TRBV11-3 to TRBJ2-1; 9 bases are shared with TRBD1. The CDR3 consists of 12 residues. Germline values: CDR1 SGHNT, CDR2 YENEEA. Germline trimming cut 6 bases from V and 15 bases from J; bases unmatched to any gene: 9.

The V call is TRBV7-2, the J call TRBJ2-1, with 7 bases identical to TRBD2. The CDR3 length is 16 residues. Germline-derived CDR1 and CDR2 are SGHTA and FQGNSA. The junction had 9 bases not matched to a gene; V was cut back by 5 bases and J by 2 bases. The CDR3 here is CASSPHQLATYNEQFF. In DNA, the CDR3 is TGTGCCAGCAGCCCACACCAACTAGCGACCTACAATGAGCAGTTCTTC.

The chain employs TRBV5-6 and TRBJ1-4; D ambiguous. With 5 bases removed from V and 8 bases from J, the gap between germline ends came to 13 bases. CDR3 size: 13 residues. Per germline, CDR1 SGHDT and CDR2 YYEEEE. For the CDR3, the DNA is TGTGCCAGCAGTTCGGGAGGGCGGGAAAAACTGTTTTTT. Protein product: CASSSGGREKLFF. Looking up the rest from reference TRBV5-6 and TRBJ1-4 gives the full variable domain: DAGVTQSPTHLIKTRGQQVTLRCSPKSGHDTVSWYQQALGQGPQFIFQYYEEEERQRGNFPDRFSGHQFPNYSSELNVNALLLGDSALYLCASSSGGREKLFFGSGTQLSVL.

This sequence joins TRBV29-1 and TRBJ2-1; 7 positions match TRBD1. Trimming took 4 bases from V and 3 from J; bases not matched to a gene: 9. This CDR3 is built from 15 residues. Germline CDR1 reads SQVTM; CDR2 reads ANQGSEA. The CDR3 reads CSVGASDRDYNEQFF. In DNA, the CDR3 is TGCAGCGTTGGAGCCAGTGACAGGGACTACAATGAGCAGTTCTTC.

The genes are TRBV27 and TRBJ2-3; 8 bases fit TRBD1. Unmatched junction bases numbered 5, after V lost 6 bases and J lost 6 bases. The CDR3 runs 13 residues. Germline V CDR1 and CDR2: MNHEY, SMNVEV (reference sequence). Here the CDR3 reads CASSPDRGDTQYF. The CDR3 nucleotides are TGTGCCAGCAGCCCTGACAGGGGCGATACGCAGTATTTT.

There are a few counts of this clone. The V call is TRBV19, the J call TRBJ1-4, with D tentatively TRBD1 (6 bases). The CDR3 is 13 residues long. V lost 7 bases and J lost 5, with 11 bases in between. Looked up from germline, CDR1 is LNHDA and CDR2 is SQIVND (reference sequence). The CDR3 sequence is CASTGTKNEKLFF. The DNA of the CDR3 is TGTGCCAGTACCGGGACAAAGAATGAAAAACTGTTTTTT.

The rearrangement joins TRBV4-3 to TRBJ1-1; maybe TRBD1 (5 bases). The CDR3 loop spans 15 amino acids. The V end lost 4 bases, the J end lost 1 base, and 13 bases lay between the germline ends. Germline V gene data show CDR1 as LGHNA and CDR2 as YSLEER. The DNA for the CDR3 is TGCGCCAGCAGCCGAAAGGCGGGGGGGAACACTGAAGCTTTCTTT. Translation gives CASSRKAGGNTEAFF.

J is TRBJ1-1 and V is TRBV3-1 (or the pseudogene TRBV3-2); TRBD1 matches 7 bases. Germline CDR1 reads LGHDT; CDR2 reads YNNKEL (reference sequence). CDR3 length equals 13 residues. With 5 bases clipped from V and 4 bases from J, the junction kept 4 bases outside the gene matches. The CDR3 loop reads CASSAGGGTEAFF. For the CDR3, the DNA is TGTGCCAGCAGCGCAGGGGGAGGCACTGAAGCTTTCTTT.

J is TRBJ2-7 and V is TRBV7-3, with 8 bases aligning to TRBD1. Trimming at V came to 2 bases and at J to 7 bases, leaving 7 bases not matched to a gene. Looked up from germline, CDR1 is SGHTA and CDR2 is FQGTGA. The CDR3 runs 14 residues. CDR3 sequence reads: CASSLGQGAGEQYF. In DNA form, the CDR3 reads TGTGCCAGCAGCTTAGGGCAGGGGGCTGGAGAGCAGTACTTC. The complete variable domain, with remaining parts taken from reference TRBV7-3 and TRBJ2-7, reads GAGVSQTPSNKVTEKGKYVELRCDPISGHTALYWYRQSLGQGPEFLIYFQGTGAADDSGLPNDRFFAVRPEGSVSTLKIQRTERGDSAVYLCASSLGQGAGEQYFGPGTRLTVT.

V gene TRBV6-6 combines with J gene TRBJ1-2; D might be TRBD1 (5 bases). Trimming removed 10 bases from V and 6 bases from J, with 18 bases in between. Germline CDR1 reads MNHNY; CDR2 reads SVGAGI (reference sequence). This CDR3 has 13 residues. This chain's CDR3 is CAIKPGTSDGYTF. The CDR3 coding sequence is TGTGCCATCAAACCTGGGACTTCGGATGGCTACACCTTC.

The chain carries TRBV7-3 and TRBJ2-5; the match to TRBD2 covers 15 bases. The CDR3 runs to 16 residues. The germline gives CDR1 SGHTA, CDR2 FQGTGA. V shed 5 bases, J shed 2 bases, and the junction held 3 bases outside the gene matches. CDR3 nucleotides: TGTGCCAGCAGCCCTGGGACTAGCGGGAGGCAAGAGACCCAGTACTTC. This translates into CASSPGTSGRQETQYF.

The chain has TRBV6-2 or TRBV6-3 and TRBJ2-1; 11 positions match TRBD2. Germline-derived CDR1 and CDR2 are MNHEY and SVGEGT. V gave up 0 bases and J gave up 4 bases; unmatched junction bases: 8. The CDR3 sequence is 18 residues long. CDR3 region: CASSYSPSGRTGYNEQFF. CDR3 sequence (DNA): TGTGCCAGCAGTTACTCCCCTAGCGGGAGGACCGGGTACAATGAGCAGTTCTTC.

This clone is a singleton in its sample. V usage is TRBV24-1 and J usage is TRBJ2-1; 7 nucleotides line up with TRBD2. The CDR3 runs 18 residues. V shed 2 bases, J shed 4 bases, and the junction held 13 bases outside the gene matches. Per germline, CDR1 KGHDR and CDR2 SFDVKD. CDR3 amino acids: CATSDWRRGSQGYNEQFF. CDR3 in DNA: TGTGCCACCAGTGATTGGCGGCGGGGGTCGCAAGGATACAATGAGCAGTTCTTC.

The chain couples TRBV11-3 to TRBJ2-3, with D perhaps matching TRBD2 (6 bases). Trimming removed 5 bases from V and 6 bases from J, with 15 bases in between. The CDR3 runs to 14 residues. The V gene's germline CDR1 is SGHNT and CDR2 YENEEA. The CDR3 bases are TGTGCCAGCAGCGTTGGGGGACTTCAGGATACGCAGTATTTT. Translating gives CASSVGGLQDTQYF.

This clone has just one count. This CDR3 reads CASSLEMAKKLFF. Written as DNA, the CDR3 is TGTGCCAGCAGCCTGGAAATGGCAAAAAAACTGTTTTTT. The chain uses TRBV5-8 and TRBJ1-4; D is ambiguous. V lost 4 bases, J lost 9 bases, and 13 bases lay in between. The CDR3 totals 13 residues. Germline V gene lookup returns CDR1 SGHTS and CDR2 YDEGEE.

The J gene is TRBJ2-7, the V gene TRBV6-1, with unresolved D. Germline V gene sequence: CDR1 MNHNS, CDR2 SASEGT. V was trimmed by 1 base and J by 3 bases, leaving 16 bases between them. The CDR3 loop spans 16 amino acids. The CDR3, as DNA: TGTGCCAGCAGTGAAGGTGCGGTAGGAGCCGGCTACGAGCAGTACTTC. This gives the protein CASSEGAVGAGYEQYF.